Sequencing of this TCR beta chain was carried out in a study of blood T cell repertoires in COVID-19. Study summary: Collection of acute and convalescent COVID-19 samples took place in the United States, Italy and Spain. Sample material is recorded as cDNA or gDNA derived from T cells, B-cell-depleted T cells, or PBMCs.

Trimming left V 0 bases short and J 9 bases short, with 11 bases between. CDR1 is WSHSY, CDR2 SAAADI, per germline. The CDR3 has 14 amino acids. Under the authors' procedure: Amplifying reference gene primers gave estimates of nucleated cell counts. Method: immunoSEQ multiplex PCR; TCRdb's copy keeps in-frame clones and lacks some. Clone size and V and J calls were adopted from that table, with D and trimming inferred from the DNA. The sample has roughly 120,000 clones; roughly four fifths are singletons. The TCR sequence derives from a man between 65 and 85 years old with active or convalescent COVID-19. The V gene is TRBV10-2, the J gene TRBJ2-2; D possibly corresponds to TRBD1 (5 bases). Sequencing used peripheral blood. The CDR3 protein is CASSESQGRRELFF. CDR3 coding DNA: TGCGCCAGCAGTGAGTCGCAGGGTCGCCGGGAGCTGTTTTTT.